This T cell receptor beta chain was captured by sequencing in a study of T cells in localized non-small cell lung cancer. Study-wide results and limits: Of the tissues analyzed, uninvolved adjacent lung showed maximal T cell clonality, greater than tumor. Across samples, adjacent lung featured a median roughly 61 of the top 100 tumor clones. Because only a single region of the tumor was sequenced, heterogeneity remains possible. In the blood, greater T cell density corresponded to longer overall survival.

This CDR3 has 14 amino acids. CDR1 and CDR2 from the germline V gene are MNHNS and SASEGT. Trimming pared 4 bases from V and 6 bases from J, leaving 14 bases between. Produced via immunoSEQ multiplex PCR; TCRdb's table is partial and in-frame only. The data show 70,000 to 95,000 clones, under 95% seen once. For this clone: Its antigen is as yet unknown.

The input for sequencing was PBMCs, taken before any cancer treatment. The sequence was collected from a woman aged 35 to 69 with stage II squamous cell lung carcinoma. This chain joins TRBV6-1 and TRBJ2-3; the D gene is possibly TRBD1 (5 bases). CDR3 region: CASSVLAAGDTQYF. The CDR3 region has the DNA TGTGCCAGCAGTGTATTGGCGGCAGGGGATACGCAGTATTTT.